The 13 T cell receptor beta chains reported below all come from one sample, sequenced in a study of regulatory T cells in long-lasting Graves disease. The time point was: newly diagnosed GD, antithyroid drugs for less than 3 months. Following extraction of RNA from PBMCs, that RNA was used to make the TCR library. Investigators prepared the TCR beta libraries by applying iRepertoire HTBI primers and Arm-PCR of CDR3 regions. MiXCR, applied by TCRdb to the multiplex PCR reads, yields one record per CDR3 protein. The sample includes roughly 410,000 distinct CDR3 sequences, over 12% of them seen just once. These data also featured in a second study, about T cells in Graves' hyperthyroidism and ophthalmopathy.

The starting material was peripheral blood mononuclear cells (PBMCs), obtained at new diagnosis, from a patient treated with antithyroid drugs. The source is a woman in her forties with Graves disease.

In its sample, this clonotype was seen many times. The chain has TRBV12-3 or TRBV12-4 and TRBJ2-2, with TRBD2 matching 10 bases. The CDR3 has 16 amino acids. Trimming cost V 6 bases and J 7 bases; bases outside gene matches: 11. The CDR3 nucleotides read TGTGCCAGCAGCGGGGAGGGACTAGCGATTGGCGGGGAGCTGTTTTTT. The encoded protein is CASSGEGLAIGGELFF.

This clonotype was counted at least ten times. The gene calls are TRBV15 and TRBJ2-7; D gene uncertain. V was clipped by 4 bases and J by 4 bases, with 5 bases between them. Germline V lookup: CDR1 LNHNV, CDR2 YYDKDF (reference sequence). The CDR3 sequence is 11 residues long. CDR3 in DNA: TGTGCCACCAGCATCGGGTACGAGCAGTACTTC. It encodes CATSIGYEQYF.

This clonotype was counted a few times. The J gene is TRBJ2-1, the V gene TRBV5-1; D call uncertain. Germline V lookup: CDR1 SGHRS, CDR2 YFSETQ. CDR3 length: 15 residues. V was trimmed by 4 bases and J by 5 bases, leaving 16 bases between them. This CDR3 is CASSPPAARNNEQFF. CDR3 coding DNA: TGCGCCAGCAGCCCCCCGGCCGCGCGGAACAATGAGCAGTTCTTC.

This clonotype was detected many times. The chain employs TRBV28 and TRBJ2-1; 10 bases are a match to TRBD1. V trimming: 6 bases; J trimming: 2 bases; junction bases outside the gene matches: 16. Germline lookup yields CDR1 MDHEN and CDR2 SYDVKM. The CDR3 is 19 residues long. The CDR3 is CASSSLLNLGQGPYNEQFF. The CDR3 DNA is TGTGCCAGCAGCTCGCTGTTAAATTTGGGACAGGGGCCCTACAATGAGCAGTTCTTC.

This clonotype was found many times. The rearrangement uses TRBV12-5 and TRBJ2-3; 8 bases line up with TRBD2. Germline V gene lookup returns CDR1 LGHNT and CDR2 FRNRAP. CDR3 length: 18 residues. Germline trimming cut 2 bases from V and 3 bases from J; bases unmatched to any gene: 13. CDR3 region: CASGLIAGRARHTDTQYF. CDR3 nucleotide sequence: TGTGCTAGTGGTTTGATAGCGGGGAGGGCCCGGCATACAGATACGCAGTATTTT. Drawing the rest from reference TRBV12-5 and TRBJ2-3, the complete variable domain is DARVTQTPRHKVTEMGQEVTMRCQPILGHNTVFWYRQTMMQGLELLAYFRNRAPLDDSGMPKDRFSAEMPDATLATLKIQPSEPRDSAVYFCASGLIAGRARHTDTQYFGPGTRLTVL.

This rearrangement joins TRBV6-1 to TRBJ2-1, with TRBD2 as a possible D gene (6 bases). Germline V CDR1 and CDR2: MNHNS, SASEGT. The length of the CDR3 is 15 residues. V lost 1 base to trimming and J lost 3 bases, with 10 bases between them. CDR3 amino acids: CASSEGLGIYNEQFF. The DNA of the CDR3 is TGTGCCAGCAGTGAAGGACTAGGGATCTACAATGAGCAGTTCTTC.

Ten or more counts support this clonotype. The chain employs TRBV5-4 and TRBJ1-6, with TRBD1 matching over 7 bases. With 4 bases clipped from V and 5 bases from J, the junction kept 6 bases outside the gene matches. The CDR3 length is 15 residues. CDR1 SGHNT and CDR2 YYREEE come from the germline V gene (reference sequence). The CDR3 DNA reads TGTGCCAGCAGCCGAACCGGGACAGATAATTCACCCCTCCACTTT. It yields the protein CASSRTGTDNSPLHF.

This clonotype was recorded at least ten times. V is TRBV6-5 and J is TRBJ2-3; 16 nucleotides agree with TRBD2. The CDR3 is made up of 20 amino acids. J lost 0 bases, V lost 0 bases, and 6 bases had no gene match. Germline V gives CDR1 MNHEY, CDR2 SVGAGI. CDR3 residues: CASSYSGTSGRAYSTDTQYF. The CDR3 bases are TGTGCCAGCAGTTACTCGGGGACTAGCGGGAGGGCCTATAGCACAGATACGCAGTATTTT.

This clonotype was observed a handful of times. The chain is built from TRBV7-9 and TRBJ2-1; maybe TRBD2 (5 bases). CDR3 size: 16 residues. The V and J ends lost 3 bases and 2 bases respectively, with 14 bases between them. Germline CDR1 and CDR2: SEHNR and FQNEAQ (reference sequence). Here the CDR3 reads CASSFFGGLTYNEQFF. In DNA, the CDR3 is TGTGCCAGCAGCTTTTTTGGCGGGCTCACCTACAATGAGCAGTTCTTC. Together with reference TRBV7-9 and TRBJ2-1, the CDR3 gives the full variable domain: DTGVSQNPRHKITKRGQNVTFRCDPISEHNRLYWYRQTLGQGPEFLTYFQNEAQLEKSRLLSDRFSAERPKGSFSTLEIQRTEQGDSAMYLCASSFFGGLTYNEQFFGPGTRLTVL.

Many counts were recorded for this clonotype. The V gene is TRBV12-3 or TRBV12-4, the J gene TRBJ2-5; no firm D call. The CDR3 sequence is 15 residues long. The V end lost 5 bases, the J end lost 5 bases, and 18 bases lay between the germline ends. This chain's CDR3 is CASSHYYDGQETQYF. The DNA for the CDR3 is TGTGCCAGCAGTCACTACTACGATGGCCAGGAGACCCAGTACTTC.

This clonotype was detected ten times or more. The rearrangement links TRBV9 to TRBJ1-1; D is possibly TRBD1 (5 bases). With 3 bases removed from V and 0 bases from J, the gap between germline ends came to 12 bases. CDR3 length equals 15 residues. The germline gives CDR1 SGDLS, CDR2 YYNGEE. The CDR3 is CASSGEQEMNTEAFF. Here the CDR3 DNA reads TGTGCCAGCAGCGGGGAACAGGAAATGAACACTGAAGCTTTCTTT.

The J gene is TRBJ2-1, the V gene TRBV28, with 8 bases that match TRBD2. Looked up from germline, CDR1 is MDHEN and CDR2 is SYDVKM. The length of the CDR3 is 17 residues. Trimming cost V 6 bases and J 7 bases; bases outside gene matches: 17. CDR3 amino acids: CASRPGGVAGQVNEQFF. CDR3 nucleotide sequence: TGTGCCAGCAGACCTGGGGGGGTAGCGGGACAAGTGAATGAGCAGTTCTTC.

This chain connects TRBV5-4 to TRBJ2-2, with D uncertain. V lost 0 bases to trimming and J lost 5 bases, with 11 bases between them. This CDR3 contains 15 residues. Germline loops: CDR1 SGHNT, CDR2 YYREEE (reference sequence). CDR3 in DNA: TGTGCCAGCAGCTTGGACCAGTCGTGGACCGGGGAGCTGTTTTTT. As protein: CASSLDQSWTGELFF.